This T cell receptor beta chain appears in the sequencing data of a study of T cells in Graves' hyperthyroidism and ophthalmopathy. The CDR3 runs to 15 residues. In germline, CDR1 is DFQATT, CDR2 SNEGSKA (reference sequence). Trimming removed 1 base from V and 5 bases from J; junction bases left unmatched: 3. This clonotype appeared many times. Patients counted as stable if ophthalmopathy did not develop within 18 months. Patients having uncontrolled infection, another autoimmune disease, pregnancy or lactation were not included. The investigators amplified TCR beta CDR3 regions from RNA transcripts. First-round RT-PCR targeting the TCR CDR3 was performed with the HTBI primer set. TCRdb itself ran the multiplex PCR reads through MiXCR, one entry per CDR3 protein. This table has nearly 110,000 distinct CDR3 sequences, roughly 15% appearing once.

Sequencing was carried out using blood. The V and J genes are TRBV20-1 and TRBJ2-1; 12 bases agree with TRBD2. The sequence came from a woman aged 45-60 years with Graves' hyperthyroidism. Written as DNA, the CDR3 is TGCAGTGCTAGAGCAACTAGCGGGAGGCACAATGAGCAGTTCTTC. It is translated as CSARATSGRHNEQFF.